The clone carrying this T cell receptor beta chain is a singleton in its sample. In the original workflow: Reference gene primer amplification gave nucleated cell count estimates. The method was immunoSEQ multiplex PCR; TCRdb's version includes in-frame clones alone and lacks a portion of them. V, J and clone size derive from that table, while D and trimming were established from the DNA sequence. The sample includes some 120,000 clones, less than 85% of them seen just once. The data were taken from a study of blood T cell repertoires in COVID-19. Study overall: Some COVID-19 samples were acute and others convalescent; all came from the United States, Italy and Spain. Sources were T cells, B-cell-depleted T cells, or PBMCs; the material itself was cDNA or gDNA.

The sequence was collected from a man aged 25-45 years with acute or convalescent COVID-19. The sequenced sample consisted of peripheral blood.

Here the CDR3 reads CASSHGHQEDTEAFF. The DNA of the CDR3 is TGTGCCAGCAGCCACGGACACCAAGAAGACACTGAAGCTTTCTTT. V gene TRBV6-5 combines with J gene TRBJ1-1; perhaps TRBD1 as D (5 bases). This CDR3 is 15 amino acids long. Germline V gene lookup returns CDR1 MNHEY and CDR2 SVGAGI. The V gene lost 6 bases and the J gene lost 3 bases, with 17 bases spanning the gap.